The clone carrying this T cell receptor beta chain was recorded a few times. A much larger clone differs from this one at a single base, so this may be a read error. The conserved phenylalanine or tryptophan is not found at the CDR3 terminus, so this likely reflects a read error. TCRdb re-called the multiplex PCR reads with MiXCR, one entry per CDR3 protein. Here the sample spans about 180,000 distinct CDR3 sequences, roughly a third being singletons. This sample was included in a study of breast tumors, draining lymph nodes, adjacent tissues. Samples came from axillary lymph nodes draining the breast cancer. The CDR3 length is 13 residues. Trimming took 6 bases from V and 4 from J; bases not matched to a gene: 6.

The sequenced sample was axillary lymph node tissue. The sequence derives from a female donor with breast cancer. Some clones in this sample may be carry-over from other donors' samples. The V gene is TRBV12-3 or TRBV12-4, the J gene TRBJ2-7; TRBD1 matches at 7 bases. CDR3: CASRTNRGYEQYL. CDR3 DNA: TGTGCCAGCAGGACAAACAGGGGATACGAGCAGTACTTA.